This T cell receptor beta chain was recorded in a study of T cell responses to AZD1222 COVID-19 vaccine. The assay was immunoSEQ multiplex PCR, and TCRdb's table has in-frame clones only and misses some. The top ten clones hold around 2.8% of a sample with some 140,000 clones, approximately 90% of them seen once. The material was peripheral blood, obtained on day 0 of AZD1222 vaccination. The source is an adult in good health.

The CDR3 bases are TGTGCCAGCAGTTTCGGCGGGGGAGCGGGCAATCAGCCCCAGCATTTT. The encoded protein is CASSFGGGAGNQPQHF. The chain joins TRBV27 to TRBJ1-5, with a possible D match to TRBD1 (5 bases). V dropped 3 bases and J dropped 2 bases, with 14 bases sitting between them. The CDR3 spans 16 residues. CDR1 and CDR2 (germline): MNHEY, SMNVEV (reference sequence).